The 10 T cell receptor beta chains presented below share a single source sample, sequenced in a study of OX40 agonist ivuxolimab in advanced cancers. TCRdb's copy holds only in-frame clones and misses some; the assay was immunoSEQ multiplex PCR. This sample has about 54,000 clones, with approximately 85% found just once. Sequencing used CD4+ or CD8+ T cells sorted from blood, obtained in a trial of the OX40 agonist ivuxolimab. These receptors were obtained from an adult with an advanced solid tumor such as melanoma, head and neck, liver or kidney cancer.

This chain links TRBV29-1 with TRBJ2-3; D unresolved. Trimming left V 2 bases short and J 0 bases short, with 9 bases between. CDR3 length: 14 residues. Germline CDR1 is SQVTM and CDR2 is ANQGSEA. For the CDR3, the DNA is TGCAGCGTTGAACAACGACTGAGCACAGATACGCAGTATTTT. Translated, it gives CSVEQRLSTDTQYF.

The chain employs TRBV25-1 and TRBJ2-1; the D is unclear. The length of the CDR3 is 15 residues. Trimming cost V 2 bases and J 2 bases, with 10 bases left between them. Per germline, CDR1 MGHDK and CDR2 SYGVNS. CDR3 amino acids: CASSENTDPYNEQFF. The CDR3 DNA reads TGTGCCAGCAGTGAAAACACGGATCCCTACAATGAGCAGTTCTTC. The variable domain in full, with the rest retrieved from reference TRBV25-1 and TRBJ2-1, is EADIYQTPRYLVIGTGKKITLECSQTMGHDKMYWYQQDPGMELHLIHYSYGVNSTEKGDLSSESTVSRIRTEHFPLTLESARPSHTSQYLCASSENTDPYNEQFFGPGTRLTVL.

The CDR3 region has the DNA TGTGCCAGCAGCCAACTAGCGGGAGGAAAGGAGACCCAGTACTTC. Translating gives CASSQLAGGKETQYF. The chain combines TRBV14 with TRBJ2-5; the match to TRBD2 covers 11 bases. The length of the CDR3 is 15 residues. V gave up 2 bases and J gave up 5 bases; unmatched junction bases: 4. CDR1 is SGHDN and CDR2 is FVKESK in the germline V gene.

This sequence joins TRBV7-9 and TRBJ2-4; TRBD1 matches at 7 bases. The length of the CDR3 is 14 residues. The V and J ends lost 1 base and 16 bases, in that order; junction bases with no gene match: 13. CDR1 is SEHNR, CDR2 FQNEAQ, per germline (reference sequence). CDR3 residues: CASSLEDRSVWAYF. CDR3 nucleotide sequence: TGTGCCAGCAGCTTAGAGGACAGGTCTGTTTGGGCCTACTTC.

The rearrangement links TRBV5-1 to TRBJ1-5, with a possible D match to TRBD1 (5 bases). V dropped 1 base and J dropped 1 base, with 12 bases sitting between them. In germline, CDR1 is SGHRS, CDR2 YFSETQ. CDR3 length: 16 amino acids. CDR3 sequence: CASSLQGVGSNQPQHF. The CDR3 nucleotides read TGCGCCAGCAGCTTGCAGGGAGTAGGGAGCAATCAGCCCCAGCATTTT.

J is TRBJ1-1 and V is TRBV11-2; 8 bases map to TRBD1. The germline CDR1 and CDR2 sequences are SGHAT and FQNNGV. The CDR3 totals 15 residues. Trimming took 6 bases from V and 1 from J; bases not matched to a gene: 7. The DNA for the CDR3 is TGTGCCAGCAGTAAACAGGGACAGGCGAACACTGAAGCTTTCTTT. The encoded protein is CASSKQGQANTEAFF.

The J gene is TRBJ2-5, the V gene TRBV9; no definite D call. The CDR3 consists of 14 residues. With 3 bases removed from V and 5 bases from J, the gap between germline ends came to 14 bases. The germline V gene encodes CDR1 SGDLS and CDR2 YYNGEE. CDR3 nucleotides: TGTGCCAGCAGCGCCAATAGTATAGGGGAGACCCAGTACTTC. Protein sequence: CASSANSIGETQYF.

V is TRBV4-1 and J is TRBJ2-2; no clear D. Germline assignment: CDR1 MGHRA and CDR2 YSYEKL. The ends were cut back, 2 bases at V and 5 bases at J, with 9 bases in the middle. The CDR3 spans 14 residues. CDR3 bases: TGCGCCAGCAGCCAACCCCTGTCAACCGGGGAGCTGTTTTTT. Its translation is CASSQPLSTGELFF.

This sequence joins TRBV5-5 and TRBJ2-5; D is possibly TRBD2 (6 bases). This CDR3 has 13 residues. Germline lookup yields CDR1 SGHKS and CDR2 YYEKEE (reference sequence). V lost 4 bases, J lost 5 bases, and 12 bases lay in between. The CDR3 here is CASSLTRRETQYF. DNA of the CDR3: TGTGCCAGCAGCCTGACTAGGAGGGAGACCCAGTACTTC.

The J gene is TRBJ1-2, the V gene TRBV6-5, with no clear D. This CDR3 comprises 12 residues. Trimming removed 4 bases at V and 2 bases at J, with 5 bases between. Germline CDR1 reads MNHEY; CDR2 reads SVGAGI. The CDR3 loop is CASSSGNYGYTF. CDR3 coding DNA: TGTGCCAGCAGTTCGGGAAACTATGGCTACACCTTC.